One and the same sample provided the 12 T cell receptor beta chains below, sequenced in a study of a mutant IDH1 vaccine in newly diagnosed glioma. For these receptors, no antigen is known. Sequencing used immunoSEQ multiplex PCR; TCRdb keeps in-frame clones, though not all of them. The data contain under 70,000 clones, 84% of them singletons. The sample's time point: week 5, during vaccination. Every vaccine dose comprised 300 ug of mutant IDH1 20-mer peptide plus topical imiquimod. Specimen: PBMCs, collected from a glioma patient whose treatment included an IDH1 peptide vaccine. These receptors came from a woman in her forties or fifties with glioma.

V and J are TRBV5-4 and TRBJ1-6; D may be TRBD1 (5 bases). The CDR3 sequence is 16 residues long. V was pared by 4 bases and J by 3 bases, with 14 bases between. The V gene's germline CDR1 is SGHNT and CDR2 YYREEE (reference sequence). The CDR3 DNA follows: TGTGCCAGCAGCCTCGGGACGCCGAACTATAATTCACCCCTCCACTTT. Translating gives CASSLGTPNYNSPLHF.

This chain links TRBV4-1 with TRBJ1-4; D is unclear. V lost 2 bases, J lost 2 bases, and 12 bases lay in between. Germline values: CDR1 MGHRA, CDR2 YSYEKL. The CDR3 length is 16 residues. The CDR3, as DNA: TGCGCCAGCAGCCAAAAGGAAGTCTGGACTAATGAAAAACTGTTTTTT. Translating gives CASSQKEVWTNEKLFF.

The chain recombines TRBV5-1 with TRBJ2-1, with D perhaps TRBD2 (5 bases). Looked up from germline, CDR1 is SGHRS and CDR2 is YFSETQ. CDR3 length: 16 residues. The V end lost 1 base, the J end lost 0 bases, and 11 bases lay between the germline ends. The CDR3 sequence: CASSLFPGSSYNEQFF. The DNA for the CDR3 is TGCGCCAGCAGCTTGTTTCCGGGGAGCTCCTACAATGAGCAGTTCTTC.

CDR3 region: CASSSGLQPAEAFF. The CDR3 bases are TGCGCCAGCAGCTCGGGACTCCAACCGGCTGAAGCTTTCTTT. V and J are TRBV5-1 and TRBJ1-1; D may be TRBD1 (5 bases). The CDR3 sequence is 14 residues long. From germline, CDR1 is SGHRS and CDR2 YFSETQ. V lost 3 bases and J 6 bases, leaving 15 bases between the germline ends. The variable domain in full, completed from reference TRBV5-1 and TRBJ1-1, reads KAGVTQTPRYLIKTRGQQVTLSCSPISGHRSVSWYQQTPGQGLQFLFEYFSETQRNKGNFPGRFSGRQFSNSRSEMNVSTLELGDSALYLCASSSGLQPAEAFFGQGTRLTVV.

The chain couples TRBV27 to TRBJ2-1; either TRBD1 or TRBD2 may supply D (7 bases each). Per germline, CDR1 MNHEY and CDR2 SMNVEV (reference sequence). This CDR3 spans 21 amino acids. V lost 6 bases and J 0 bases, leaving 30 bases between the germline ends. This CDR3 is CASSPYATGAPWGGSYNEQFF. The CDR3 DNA is TGTGCCAGCAGCCCCTACGCAACAGGGGCCCCTTGGGGGGGCTCCTACAATGAGCAGTTCTTC.

This clone was detected only once. The chain links TRBV19 to TRBJ2-1; 10 nucleotides agree with TRBD1. Germline trimming cut 5 bases from V and 8 bases from J; bases unmatched to any gene: 6. The germline CDR1 and CDR2 sequences are LNHDA and SQIVND (reference sequence). The CDR3 consists of 14 residues. CDR3 DNA sequence: TGTGCCAGTAGTGACAGGGGGCCTCCTGATGAGCAGTTCTTC. Translating gives CASSDRGPPDEQFF.

This sequence joins TRBV5-1 and TRBJ2-1, with D hard to call. The CDR3 runs 15 residues. Trimming left V 0 bases short and J 6 bases short, with 13 bases between. Looked up from germline, CDR1 is SGHRS and CDR2 is YFSETQ. CDR3 sequence reads: CASSLESHVGNEQFF. DNA for the CDR3: TGCGCCAGCAGCTTGGAGTCACATGTGGGCAATGAGCAGTTCTTC.

This chain joins TRBV18 and TRBJ1-6, with D possibly TRBD1 on 6 matching bases. The V end was cut by 3 bases, the J end by 0 bases, with 15 bases between. This CDR3 has 18 amino acids. Germline CDR1 reads KGHSH; CDR2 reads LQKENI. CDR3 sequence: CASSPIGGASSYNSPLHF. The DNA of the CDR3 is TGTGCCAGCTCACCGATCGGGGGGGCGAGCTCCTATAATTCACCCCTCCACTTT.

J is TRBJ1-6 and V is TRBV2; a possible D gene is TRBD1 (5 bases). Germline CDR1 is SNHLY and CDR2 is FYNNEI. This CDR3 has 16 residues. The V end lost 2 bases, the J end lost 2 bases, and 10 bases lay between the germline ends. The CDR3 DNA is TGTGCCAGCAGTGAAATCGGGGGGACCTATAATTCACCCCTCCACTTT. Amino acid sequence: CASSEIGGTYNSPLHF. The full variable domain, with the rest looked up from reference TRBV2 and TRBJ1-6, is EPEVTQTPSHQVTQMGQEVILRCVPISNHLYFYWYRQILGQKVEFLVSFYNNEISEKSEIFDDQFSVERPDGSNFTLKIRSTKLEDSAMYFCASSEIGGTYNSPLHFGNGTRLTVT.

The chain recombines TRBV5-1 with TRBJ1-3; maybe TRBD1 (5 bases). V was pared by 4 bases and J by 1 base, with 12 bases between. The V gene's germline CDR1 is SGHRS and CDR2 YFSETQ. The CDR3 runs to 15 residues. CDR3 region: CASSGDGFSGNTIYF. The DNA of the CDR3 is TGCGCCAGCAGCGGGGACGGTTTTTCTGGAAACACCATATATTTT. The full variable domain, its missing parts supplied by reference TRBV5-1 and TRBJ1-3, is KAGVTQTPRYLIKTRGQQVTLSCSPISGHRSVSWYQQTPGQGLQFLFEYFSETQRNKGNFPGRFSGRQFSNSRSEMNVSTLELGDSALYLCASSGDGFSGNTIYFGEGSWLTVV.

In its sample, this clone was seen a few times. V and J are TRBV6-5 and TRBJ1-1; tentatively, D is TRBD1 (5 bases). The CDR3 extends over 14 amino acids. Germline CDR1 and CDR2: MNHEY and SVGAGI. Trimming left V 0 bases short and J 7 bases short, with 12 bases between. The CDR3 loop is CASSYSVGQVEAFF. Here the CDR3 DNA reads TGTGCCAGCAGTTACTCCGTGGGGCAGGTTGAAGCTTTCTTT.

V gene TRBV10-1 combines with J gene TRBJ1-1, with D tentatively TRBD1 (5 bases). Trimming cost V 4 bases and J 5 bases, with 23 bases left between them. The germline V gene encodes CDR1 WNHNN and CDR2 SYGVQD (reference sequence). This CDR3 contains 17 residues. The CDR3: CASSGGEWDVNKTEAFF. The CDR3, as DNA: TGCGCCAGCAGTGGCGGGGAGTGGGACGTAAACAAAACTGAAGCTTTCTTT.